This T cell receptor beta chain was sequenced in a study of T cell changes during pregnancy in multiple sclerosis. Germline CDR1 and CDR2: MGHRA and YSYEKL. The CDR3 contains 17 residues. The junction had 7 bases not matched to a gene; V was cut back by 0 bases and J by 3 bases. Clones were sequenced by immunoSEQ multiplex PCR, and TCRdb holds only the in-frame ones, with some missing. There are 45,000 to 60,000 clones in the sample; about nine tenths occur only once, and roughly 0.61% lies in the top ten. The receptor's source is a female donor in good health, enrolled as a control in a pregnancy study. The source was CD4+ T cells from peripheral blood mononuclear cells, collected after pregnancy. The chain links TRBV4-1 to TRBJ2-4; 8 nucleotides line up with TRBD1. The CDR3 DNA is TGCGCCAGCAGCCAAGACGGCAGGGGGCGAAGCAAAAACATTCAGTACTTC. Its protein product is CASSQDGRGRSKNIQYF.